This T cell receptor beta chain comes out of a study of blood T cell repertoires in COVID-19. Study overall: Some COVID-19 samples were acute and others convalescent; all came from the United States, Italy and Spain. From T cells, B-cell-depleted T cells, or PBMCs came the material, which was cDNA or gDNA.

Original processing methods: Amplified reference gene primers provided the basis for estimating nucleated cell counts. The repertoire was sequenced with immunoSEQ multiplex PCR; TCRdb's copy has only in-frame clones and lacks some. V and J calls and clone size are given by that table; D and trimming were obtained from the DNA. The repertoire holds some 130,000 clones, roughly two thirds seen once, with about 1.9% in the top ten. Germline CDR1 LNHDA, CDR2 SQIVND (reference sequence). The CDR3 contains 15 residues. V lost 9 bases, J lost 5 bases, and 17 bases lay in between. The sequenced material came from peripheral blood. The chain couples TRBV19 to TRBJ1-6, with a tentative D call TRBD1 (6 bases). The TCR originated in a woman aged 70-85 years with acute or convalescent COVID-19. DNA of the CDR3: TGTGCCAGGAGAAACACAGGGATAGATAATTCACCCCTCCACTTT. This translates into CARRNTGIDNSPLHF.